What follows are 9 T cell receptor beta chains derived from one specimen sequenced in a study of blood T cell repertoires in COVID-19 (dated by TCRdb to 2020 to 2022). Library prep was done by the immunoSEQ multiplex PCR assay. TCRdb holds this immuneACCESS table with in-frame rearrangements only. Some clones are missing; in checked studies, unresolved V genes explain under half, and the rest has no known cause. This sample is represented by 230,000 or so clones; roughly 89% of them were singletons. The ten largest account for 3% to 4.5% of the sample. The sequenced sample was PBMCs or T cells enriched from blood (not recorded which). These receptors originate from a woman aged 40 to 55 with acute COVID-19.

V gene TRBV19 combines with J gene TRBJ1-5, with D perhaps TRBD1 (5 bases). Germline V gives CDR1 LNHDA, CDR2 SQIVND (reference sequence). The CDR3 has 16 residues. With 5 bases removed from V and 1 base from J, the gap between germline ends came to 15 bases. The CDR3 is CASSLAGPVSNQPQHF. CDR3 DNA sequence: TGTGCCAGTAGTCTCGCAGGGCCGGTGAGCAATCAGCCCCAGCATTTT.

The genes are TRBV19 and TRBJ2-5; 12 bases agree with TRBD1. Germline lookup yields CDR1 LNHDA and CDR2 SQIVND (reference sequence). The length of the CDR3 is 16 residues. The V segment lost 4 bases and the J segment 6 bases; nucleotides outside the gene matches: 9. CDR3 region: CASSTVGTGGRKTQYF. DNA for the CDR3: TGTGCCAGTAGTACAGTCGGGACAGGGGGCCGAAAGACCCAGTACTTC.

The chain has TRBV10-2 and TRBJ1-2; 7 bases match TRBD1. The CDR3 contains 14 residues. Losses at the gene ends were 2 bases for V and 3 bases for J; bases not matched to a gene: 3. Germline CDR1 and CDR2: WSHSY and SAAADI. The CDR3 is CASSERGRDYGYTF. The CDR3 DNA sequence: TGCGCCAGCAGTGAGAGGGGGCGCGACTATGGCTACACCTTC.

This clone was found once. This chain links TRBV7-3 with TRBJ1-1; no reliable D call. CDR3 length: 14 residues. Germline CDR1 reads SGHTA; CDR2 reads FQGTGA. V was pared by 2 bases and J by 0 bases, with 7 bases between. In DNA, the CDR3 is TGTGCCAGCAGCTTAGACACCTTGAACACTGAAGCTTTCTTT. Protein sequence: CASSLDTLNTEAFF.

CDR3 DNA sequence: TGTGCCAGCAGCTTAGGGGACAGGGATGGGGAGACCCAGTACTTC. It translates to CASSLGDRDGETQYF. The chain employs TRBV7-9 and TRBJ2-5; 9 positions agree with TRBD1. Trimming removed 1 base from V and 5 bases from J; junction bases left unmatched: 5. CDR3 length equals 15 residues. Per the germline V gene, CDR1 is SEHNR and CDR2 is FQNEAQ (reference sequence).

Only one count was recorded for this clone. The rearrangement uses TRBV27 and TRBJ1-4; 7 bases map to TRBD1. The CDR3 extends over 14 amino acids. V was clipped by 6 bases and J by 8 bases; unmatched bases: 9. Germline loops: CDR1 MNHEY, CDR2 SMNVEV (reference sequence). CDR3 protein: CASRRTGEGEKLFF. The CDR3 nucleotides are TGTGCCAGCAGAAGAACAGGGGAAGGCGAAAAACTGTTTTTT.

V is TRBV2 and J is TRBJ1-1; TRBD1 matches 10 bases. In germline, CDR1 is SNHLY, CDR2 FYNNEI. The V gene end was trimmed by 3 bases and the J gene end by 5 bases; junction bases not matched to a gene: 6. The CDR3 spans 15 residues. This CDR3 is CASSDMTGGRTEAFF. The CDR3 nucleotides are TGTGCCAGCAGTGATATGACAGGGGGCAGGACTGAAGCTTTCTTT.

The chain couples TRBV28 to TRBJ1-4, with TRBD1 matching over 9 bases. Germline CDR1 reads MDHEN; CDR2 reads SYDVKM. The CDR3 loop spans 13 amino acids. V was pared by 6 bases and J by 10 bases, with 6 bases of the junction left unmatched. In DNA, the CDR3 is TGTGCCAGCAGCCTTAGGGACAGGGCAAAACTGTTTTTT. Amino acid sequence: CASSLRDRAKLFF. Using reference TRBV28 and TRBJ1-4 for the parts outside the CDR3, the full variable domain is DVKVTQSSRYLVKRTGEKVFLECVQDMDHENMFWYRQDPGLGLRLIYFSYDVKMKEKGDIPEGYSVSREKKERFSLILESASTNQTSMYLCASSLRDRAKLFFGSGTQLSVL.

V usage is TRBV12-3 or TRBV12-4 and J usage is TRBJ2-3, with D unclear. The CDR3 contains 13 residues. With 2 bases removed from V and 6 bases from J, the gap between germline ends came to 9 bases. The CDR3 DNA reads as TGTGCCAGCAGTTTAAGTCCGCGTGATACGCAGTATTTT. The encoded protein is CASSLSPRDTQYF.